This entry lists 24 T cell receptor beta chains sequenced from one sample in a study of Ad26.COV2.S vaccination and SARS-CoV-2 variants. Using immunoSEQ multiplex PCR, the repertoire was profiled, and TCRdb retains in-frame clones only, with some absent. In the table there are roughly 350,000 clones, about 87% of which are singletons. Noted treatment: 19 received Ad26.COV2.S at low or high dose, single or two shots; about 5 received placebo; per-sample allocation not given. Collection of the samples took place on day 63 after the first injection of vaccine or placebo. This sample comprised peripheral blood, obtained in a trial of Ad26.COV2.S vaccine versus placebo. These receptors were obtained from a person between 18 and 60 years old who received the Ad26.COV2.S COVID-19 vaccine or a placebo.

This clone was seen a single time. The chain uses TRBV5-6 and TRBJ2-7, with D unresolved. This CDR3 spans 14 amino acids. Trimming stripped 0 bases from V and 0 bases from J, with 7 bases between. Germline CDR1 SGHDT, CDR2 YYEEEE. CDR3 in amino acids: CASSLERNSYEQYF. For the CDR3, the DNA is TGTGCCAGCAGCTTGGAACGGAACTCCTACGAGCAGTACTTC.

This clone was observed a single time. The J gene is TRBJ1-2, the V gene TRBV27; D possibly corresponds to TRBD1 (6 bases). The CDR3 length is 15 residues. V lost 3 bases to trimming and J lost 2 bases, with 13 bases between them. Germline lookup yields CDR1 MNHEY and CDR2 SMNVEV (reference sequence). The CDR3: CASSFFGQGNYGYTF. CDR3 sequence (DNA): TGTGCCAGCAGTTTTTTCGGGCAGGGGAACTATGGCTACACCTTC.

The J gene is TRBJ2-7, the V gene TRBV7-9; D possibly corresponds to TRBD2 (5 bases). This CDR3 contains 14 residues. Germline values: CDR1 SEHNR, CDR2 FQNEAQ (reference sequence). V lost 1 base, J lost 0 bases, and 7 bases lay in between. DNA for the CDR3: TGTGCCAGCAGCTTAGTCGGGGACTCCTACGAGCAGTACTTC. Protein product: CASSLVGDSYEQYF.

This chain uses TRBV19 with TRBJ2-7, with 11 bases matching TRBD1. The V segment lost 6 bases and the J segment 3 bases; nucleotides outside the gene matches: 10. Germline V gene lookup returns CDR1 LNHDA and CDR2 SQIVND (reference sequence). CDR3 length: 16 amino acids. This chain's CDR3 is CASSRGQGARNYEQYF. Written as DNA, the CDR3 is TGTGCCAGTAGCCGTGGACAGGGGGCGCGAAACTACGAGCAGTACTTC.

CDR3 in DNA: TGTGCCAGCAGCCCTGCACCGGGGGGACGGAGGGACACTGAAGCTTTCTTT. It is translated as CASSPAPGGRRDTEAFF. This rearrangement joins TRBV11-2 to TRBJ1-1, with D maybe TRBD1 (5 bases). The germline V gene encodes CDR1 SGHAT and CDR2 FQNNGV. The CDR3 is made up of 17 amino acids. The V gene lost 5 bases and the J gene lost 3 bases, with 22 bases spanning the gap.

The chain joins TRBV10-3 to TRBJ1-4; 7 bases fit TRBD1. V was clipped by 10 bases and J by 5 bases; unmatched bases: 10. The CDR3 loop spans 14 amino acids. Germline loops: CDR1 ENHRY, CDR2 SYGVKD. This chain's CDR3 is CATKGGQPNEKLFF. The CDR3 coding sequence is TGTGCCACCAAGGGGGGACAGCCAAATGAAAAACTGTTTTTT.

This chain connects TRBV30 to TRBJ2-7; no firm D call. V shed 0 bases and J shed 2 bases, with 8 bases lying between them. The CDR3 has 13 residues. The germline CDR1 and CDR2 sequences are GTSNPN and SVGIG (reference sequence). CDR3 region: CAWSVKGAYEQYF. CDR3 bases: TGTGCCTGGAGTGTAAAGGGTGCCTACGAGCAGTACTTC.

The V gene is TRBV19, the J gene TRBJ1-2; D is perhaps TRBD1 (6 bases). Trimming took off 9 bases at V and 5 bases at J, with 10 bases between the two ends. The CDR3 has 11 residues. Germline loops: CDR1 LNHDA, CDR2 SQIVND (reference sequence). The CDR3 nucleotides read TGTGCCAGCCAACAGGGTTATGGCTACACCTTC. Residues: CASQQGYGYTF. Based on the CDR3 plus reference TRBV19 and TRBJ1-2, the full variable domain is DGGITQSPKYLFRKEGQNVTLSCEQNLNHDAMYWYRQDPGQGLRLIYYSQIVNDFQKGDIAEGYSVSREKKESFPLTVTSAQKNPTAFYLCASQQGYGYTFGSGTRLTVV.

The V and J genes are TRBV6-1 and TRBJ2-2; TRBD1 matches at 7 bases. The CDR3 spans 15 residues. The J segment lost 6 bases and the V segment lost 2 bases, leaving 6 bases of the junction unmatched. In germline, CDR1 is MNHNS, CDR2 SASEGT. The CDR3 DNA follows: TGTGCCAGCAGTGAACACAGGGGAAGCCCCGGGGAGCTGTTTTTT. This gives the protein CASSEHRGSPGELFF.

This clone was seen only once. The chain recombines TRBV10-3 with TRBJ1-1; D remains unclear. The CDR3 spans 12 residues. V lost 3 bases to trimming and J lost 8 bases, with 10 bases between them. Germline V gene data show CDR1 as ENHRY and CDR2 as SYGVKD. The CDR3: CAISETTVEAFF. The CDR3 bases are TGTGCCATCAGTGAAACCACAGTAGAAGCTTTCTTT.

CDR3 residues: CSVKTGMDQPQHF. The CDR3 coding sequence is TGCAGCGTGAAGACAGGGATGGACCAGCCCCAGCATTTT. The chain recombines TRBV29-1 with TRBJ1-5; 7 bases fit TRBD1. The germline gives CDR1 SQVTM, CDR2 ANQGSEA. The CDR3 length is 13 residues. V lost 6 bases and J lost 7; bases outside the gene matches: 9.

This chain links TRBV18 with TRBJ2-7; 8 nucleotides agree with TRBD1. The CDR3 runs 14 residues. Looked up from germline, CDR1 is KGHSH and CDR2 is LQKENI. V shed 6 bases and J 4 bases; nucleotides not matched to a gene: 8. CDR3 sequence reads: CASSLQTGEYEQYF. The CDR3 region has the DNA TGTGCCAGCTCTCTACAGACAGGGGAATACGAGCAGTACTTC.

This clone was picked up a small number of times. The V and J genes are TRBV2 and TRBJ1-6; D is uncertain. Germline values: CDR1 SNHLY, CDR2 FYNNEI. The CDR3 contains 15 residues. V lost 1 base to trimming and J lost 9 bases, with 13 bases between them. CDR3: CASSEGRGFRSPLHF. CDR3 in DNA: TGTGCCAGCAGTGAAGGTCGGGGATTTCGTTCACCCCTCCACTTT.

V usage is TRBV6-5 and J usage is TRBJ1-5, with D perhaps matching TRBD1 (5 bases). From germline, CDR1 is MNHEY and CDR2 SVGAGI. The length of the CDR3 is 15 residues. V was pared by 4 bases and J by 5 bases, with 15 bases between. The CDR3 DNA reads TGTGCCAGCAGTTCGATAGGGACCGGCGATCAGCCCCAGCATTTT. This sequence encodes CASSSIGTGDQPQHF.

This clone was seen a handful of times. The J gene is TRBJ2-2, the V gene TRBV4-1; 8 positions agree with TRBD1. CDR3 length: 15 amino acids. V lost 2 bases to trimming and J lost 6 bases; unmatched junction nucleotides: 5. The germline gives CDR1 MGHRA, CDR2 YSYEKL. Here the CDR3 reads CASSQTQGAAGELFF. The CDR3 DNA is TGCGCCAGCAGCCAAACTCAGGGGGCAGCCGGGGAGCTGTTTTTT.

The V and J genes are TRBV6-2 or TRBV6-3 and TRBJ1-1; D ambiguous. V shed 1 base and J shed 0 bases, with 12 bases lying between them. The CDR3 runs to 16 residues. CDR1 is MNHEY and CDR2 is SVGEGT in the germline V gene. CDR3 DNA: TGTGCCAGCAGTTACTGGCAGGCCAGAATGAACACTGAAGCTTTCTTT. It translates to CASSYWQARMNTEAFF.

V and J are TRBV5-1 and TRBJ2-3; 7 nucleotides align to TRBD2. Germline V gene sequence: CDR1 SGHRS, CDR2 YFSETQ. The V segment lost 2 bases and the J segment 2 bases; nucleotides outside the gene matches: 14. The CDR3 has 18 residues. The CDR3 DNA is TGCGCCAGCAGCTTCCTGAGTGGACCTAGCGGAGCCACAGATACGCAGTATTTT. Protein: CASSFLSGPSGATDTQYF.

This clone was detected only once. A far larger clone is one nucleotide away, so this likely arose from a read error. V is TRBV5-6 and J is TRBJ1-2; possibly TRBD1 for D (5 bases). The CDR3 is 15 amino acids. Germline loops: CDR1 SGHDT, CDR2 YYEEEE. In nucleotides, the CDR3 is TGTGCCAGCAGCGCCCGGGGCAGGCCTAACTATGGCTACTCCTTC. Protein product: CASSARGRPNYGYSF.

The genes are TRBV25-1 and TRBJ2-2; the D is unclear. The CDR3 is 14 amino acids. V shed 7 bases and J shed 4 bases, with 13 bases lying between them. CDR1 is MGHDK, CDR2 SYGVNS, per germline. The CDR3 sequence: CASNQRHGTGELFF. The DNA for the CDR3 is TGTGCCAGCAATCAACGTCATGGCACCGGGGAGCTGTTTTTT.

This chain connects TRBV27 to TRBJ1-2; no reliable D call. The CDR3 is 13 amino acids. CDR1 and CDR2 from the germline V gene are MNHEY and SMNVEV (reference sequence). The V gene lost 5 bases and the J gene lost 8 bases, with 15 bases spanning the gap. The CDR3 sequence: CASSPREGLGYTF. The CDR3 DNA reads TGTGCCAGCAGTCCTCGAGAGGGCCTGGGCTACACCTTC.

The V and J genes are TRBV4-2 and TRBJ2-5, with a tentative D call TRBD2 (6 bases). The length of the CDR3 is 15 residues. Trimming cost V 4 bases and J 5 bases, with 17 bases left between them. The germline CDR1 and CDR2 sequences are LGHNA and YNFKEQ. CDR3 bases: TGTGCCAGCAGCCCTGGGACTCCAGATAGGGAGACCCAGTACTTC. Translated: CASSPGTPDRETQYF.

The CDR3 protein is CASSSGGANGELFF. CDR3 DNA sequence: TGTGCCAGCAGCAGCGGGGGGGCGAACGGGGAGCTGTTTTTT. The chain employs TRBV5-4 and TRBJ2-2, with 10 positions matching TRBD2. The ends lost 4 bases at V and 7 bases at J; junction bases unmatched: 4. Germline CDR1 reads SGHNT; CDR2 reads YYREEE (reference sequence). CDR3 length equals 14 residues.

The chain recombines TRBV19 with TRBJ1-2, with D possibly TRBD1 on 5 matching bases. The germline CDR1 and CDR2 sequences are LNHDA and SQIVND (reference sequence). Trimming cost V 5 bases and J 5 bases, with 9 bases left between them. The CDR3 has 12 residues. The CDR3 is CASSEGDYGYTF. Written as DNA, the CDR3 is TGTGCCAGTAGTGAAGGGGATTATGGCTACACCTTC.

The J gene is TRBJ2-3, the V gene TRBV5-4, with 8 bases fitting TRBD2. The CDR3 loop spans 15 amino acids. V lost 1 base, J lost 5 bases, and 6 bases stayed unmatched. The germline CDR1 and CDR2 sequences are SGHNT and YYREEE (reference sequence). DNA for the CDR3: TGTGCCAGCAGCTTGCGGGGGGGGCCTATAGATACGCAGTATTTT. This gives the protein CASSLRGGPIDTQYF.